Listed below are T cell receptor beta chains from one sample, sequenced in a study of T cell responses to AZD1222 COVID-19 vaccine. Clones were sequenced by immunoSEQ multiplex PCR, and TCRdb holds only the in-frame ones, with some missing. The table shows around 180,000 clones, with 75% to 90% occurring only once. Sequencing was performed on peripheral blood, taken on day 0 of AZD1222 vaccination. The receptors come from an adult in good health. Each CDR3 is given with its conserved first and last residue. The D gene is left open where the match is weak. The size field is filled for only some rows; it gives once, few, many or a size class.

TRBJ2-4,TRBV19,TRBD1,NA,CASSRGHIQYF,TGTGCCAGTAGCAGGGGGCACATTCAGTACTTC
TRBJ1-1,TRBV10-3,TRBD1,NA,CAIREGQGAEAFF,TGTGCCATCAGAGAAGGACAGGGGGCTGAAGCTTTCTTT
TRBJ1-6,TRBV3-1/TRBV3-2,NA,once,CASSQVSPGHPNNSPLHF,TGTGCCAGCAGCCAAGTTAGTCCAGGACATCCTAATAATTCACCCCTCCACTTT
TRBJ2-3,TRBV7-2,NA,NA,CASSSRWAASDTQYF,TGTGCCAGCAGCTCCCGGTGGGCAGCGTCAGATACGCAGTATTTT
TRBJ2-2,TRBV27,NA,NA,CASSRRSNTGELFF,TGTGCCAGCAGCAGGAGATCGAACACCGGGGAGCTGTTTTTT
TRBJ1-2,TRBV6-5,TRBD1,once,CASNHGTGLFYGYTF,TGTGCCAGCAATCATGGGACAGGACTATTCTATGGCTACACCTTC
TRBJ2-2,TRBV9,TRBD1,NA,CASSPRTGPDTGELFF,TGTGCCAGCAGCCCACGGACAGGTCCGGACACCGGGGAGCTGTTTTTT
TRBJ1-6,TRBV7-9,NA,NA,CASTQPSSYNSPLHF,TGTGCCAGCACCCAACCGAGCTCCTATAATTCACCCCTCCACTTT
TRBJ2-2,TRBV24-1,NA,NA,CATSDLGAQNTGELFF,TGTGCCACCAGTGATTTGGGGGCGCAGAACACCGGGGAGCTGTTTTTT
TRBJ2-3,TRBV6-4,TRBD2,NA,CASSRGGAGDTQYF,TGTGCCAGCAGTCGCGGGGGGGCTGGGGATACGCAGTATTTT
TRBJ2-1,TRBV3-1/TRBV3-2,TRBD2,NA,CASSQQTSGNYNEQFF,TGTGCCAGCAGCCAACAGACTAGCGGCAACTACAATGAGCAGTTCTTC
TRBJ2-5,TRBV7-3,TRBD2,once,CASSLLGTSGQETQYF,TGTGCCAGCAGCTTATTAGGGACTAGCGGACAAGAGACCCAGTACTTC
TRBJ1-2,TRBV5-5,NA,NA,CASSLDNGPTF,TGTGCCAGCAGCTTGGACAACGGGCCAACCTTC
TRBJ1-2,TRBV5-1,NA,NA,CASSLDGENYGYTF,TGCGCCAGCAGCTTGGATGGGGAAAACTATGGCTACACCTTC
TRBJ2-5,TRBV11-1,TRBD2,NA,CASSLIAGGQETQYF,TGTGCCAGCAGCCTAATAGCGGGGGGCCAAGAGACCCAGTACTTC
TRBJ1-2,TRBV4-3,NA,few,CASSVGQPSYGYTF,TGCGCCAGCAGCGTTGGACAGCCTAGTTATGGCTACACCTTC
TRBJ2-3,TRBV30,TRBD1,NA,CAWGPGQASTDTQYF,TGTGCCTGGGGCCCGGGACAGGCCTCCACAGATACGCAGTATTTT
TRBJ1-1,TRBV7-2,TRBD1,NA,CASTDRGLGTEAFF,TGTGCCAGCACCGACAGGGGACTGGGCACTGAAGCTTTCTTT
TRBJ2-3,TRBV4-2,NA,NA,CASRLSVGVPDTQYF,TGTGCCAGCAGACTATCGGTAGGAGTCCCAGATACGCAGTATTTT
TRBJ1-5,TRBV7-9,NA,NA,CASSLGSDSNQPQHF,TGTGCCAGCAGCCTTGGGTCAGATAGCAATCAGCCCCAGCATTTT
TRBJ2-3,TRBV19,TRBD1,NA,CASSIDSRGIADTQYF,TGTGCCAGTAGTATAGATAGCAGGGGGATCGCAGATACGCAGTATTTT
TRBJ2-3,TRBV5-4,NA,NA,CASSLVPLRDPSTDTQYF,TGTGCCAGCAGCCTGGTGCCCCTCAGGGACCCTAGCACAGATACGCAGTATTTT
TRBJ2-5,TRBV6-5,NA,NA,CASSHLGADEETQYF,TGTGCCAGCAGTCACCTAGGGGCAGACGAAGAGACCCAGTACTTC
TRBJ1-3,TRBV4-1,NA,NA,CASSQGVDSGNTIYF,TGCGCCAGCAGCCAAGGAGTGGACTCTGGAAACACCATATATTTT
TRBJ1-5,TRBV5-8,NA,NA,CASRLAPGVVSNQPQHF,TGTGCCAGCAGATTGGCCCCAGGTGTTGTTAGCAATCAGCCCCAGCATTTT
TRBJ1-1,TRBV5-1,TRBD1,once,CASSLRGGGPEAFF,TGCGCCAGCAGCCTGCGTGGAGGGGGCCCTGAAGCTTTCTTT
TRBJ1-5,TRBV19,TRBD1,NA,CATTGDGNQPQHF,TGTGCCACTACAGGGGACGGCAATCAGCCCCAGCATTTT
TRBJ2-3,TRBV27,NA,NA,CASSLDGTDTQYF,TGTGCCAGCAGTTTGGACGGCACAGATACGCAGTATTTT
TRBJ1-2,TRBV5-4,TRBD1,NA,CASSLQGLSGYTF,TGTGCCAGCAGCTTACAGGGGCTATCTGGCTACACCTTC
TRBJ2-1,TRBV5-8,TRBD2,NA,CASSLSGTSDEQFF,TGTGCCAGCAGCTTATCCGGGACTAGTGATGAGCAGTTCTTC
TRBJ1-2,TRBV6-4,TRBD1,few,CASGQGDYGYTF,TGTGCCAGTGGACAGGGGGACTATGGCTACACCTTC
TRBJ1-1,TRBV6-6,NA,few,CASSGTGVEAFF,TGTGCCAGCAGTGGGACCGGAGTTGAAGCTTTCTTT
TRBJ1-4,TRBV28,NA,many,CASSLEGGVREKLFF,TGTGCCAGCAGTTTAGAAGGGGGGGTTAGGGAAAAACTGTTTTTT
TRBJ1-4,TRBV5-5,NA,NA,CASSLGKWEKLFF,TGTGCCAGCAGCTTGGGGAAGTGGGAAAAACTGTTTTTT
TRBJ2-7,TRBV7-2,NA,NA,CASSWAANYEQYF,TGTGCCAGCAGCTGGGCCGCGAACTACGAGCAGTACTTC
TRBJ2-7,TRBV5-1,NA,NA,CASSFLRGYEQYF,TGCGCCAGCAGCTTTCTTAGGGGCTACGAGCAGTACTTC
TRBJ2-7,TRBV27,NA,NA,CASSDWGPAEQYF,TGTGCCAGCTCCGACTGGGGACCAGCAGAGCAGTACTTC
TRBJ2-2,TRBV28,NA,once,CASSAGGTGELFF,TGTGCCAGCAGTGCAGGAGGCACCGGGGAGCTGTTTTTT
TRBJ1-2,TRBV3-1/TRBV3-2,TRBD1,NA,CASGQVNGYGYTF,TGTGCCAGCGGACAGGTTAATGGCTATGGCTACACCTTC
TRBJ2-1,TRBV11-3,TRBD2,NA,CASSFSGGGYNEQFF,TGTGCCAGCAGCTTTAGCGGGGGGGGATACAATGAGCAGTTCTTC
TRBJ1-2,TRBV6-5,NA,NA,CASSLGTNYGYTF,TGTGCCAGCAGTTTGGGGACGAACTATGGCTACACCTTC
TRBJ2-7,TRBV7-9,NA,NA,CASSPTGNNYEQYF,TGTGCCAGCAGCCCCACAGGGAACAACTACGAGCAGTACTTC